This TCR beta chain was recorded in a study of human T cells and chemical hapten exposure. Study summary: Predominantly women, the patients had alopecia areata, totalis or universalis. TCR yield per sample varied, mainly due to pooled library volumes.

In this sample, this clonotype turned up a few times. Its antigen is as yet unknown. Time point of the sample: pre-sensitization, week 0. Treatment of the sample: therapeutic diphenylcyclopropenone sensitization with weekly scalp DPC. In the study's own analysis: 96,000 or so TCRs per sample was the median, with a range of about 20,000 to 690,600. A single record per CDR3 protein comes from TCRdb applying MiXCR to the RACE reads. TCRdb's processing, not the authors', yielded these V and J calls. Of around 250,000 distinct CDR3 sequences in the sample, roughly 8.9% were seen once. Whole-study results and caveats: A positive correlation with patch test score was shown by PT1 expanded TCR counts.

The receptor comes from a woman in her thirties or forties with alopecia areata. Some clones in this sample may be carry-over from other donors' samples. The sample in question was whole blood, obtained in connection with sensitization to the hapten diphenylcyclopropenone (DPC).

CDR3 in DNA: TGTGCCAGCAGTTATTTAGGGGGATCGGATGGCTACACCTTC. Translated, it gives CASSYLGGSDGYTF. The genes are TRBV6-6 and TRBJ1-2; the D gene is possibly TRBD1 (6 bases). The length of the CDR3 is 14 residues. V was pared by 3 bases and J by 6 bases, with 14 bases between. Germline CDR1 MNHNY, CDR2 SVGAGI (reference sequence).